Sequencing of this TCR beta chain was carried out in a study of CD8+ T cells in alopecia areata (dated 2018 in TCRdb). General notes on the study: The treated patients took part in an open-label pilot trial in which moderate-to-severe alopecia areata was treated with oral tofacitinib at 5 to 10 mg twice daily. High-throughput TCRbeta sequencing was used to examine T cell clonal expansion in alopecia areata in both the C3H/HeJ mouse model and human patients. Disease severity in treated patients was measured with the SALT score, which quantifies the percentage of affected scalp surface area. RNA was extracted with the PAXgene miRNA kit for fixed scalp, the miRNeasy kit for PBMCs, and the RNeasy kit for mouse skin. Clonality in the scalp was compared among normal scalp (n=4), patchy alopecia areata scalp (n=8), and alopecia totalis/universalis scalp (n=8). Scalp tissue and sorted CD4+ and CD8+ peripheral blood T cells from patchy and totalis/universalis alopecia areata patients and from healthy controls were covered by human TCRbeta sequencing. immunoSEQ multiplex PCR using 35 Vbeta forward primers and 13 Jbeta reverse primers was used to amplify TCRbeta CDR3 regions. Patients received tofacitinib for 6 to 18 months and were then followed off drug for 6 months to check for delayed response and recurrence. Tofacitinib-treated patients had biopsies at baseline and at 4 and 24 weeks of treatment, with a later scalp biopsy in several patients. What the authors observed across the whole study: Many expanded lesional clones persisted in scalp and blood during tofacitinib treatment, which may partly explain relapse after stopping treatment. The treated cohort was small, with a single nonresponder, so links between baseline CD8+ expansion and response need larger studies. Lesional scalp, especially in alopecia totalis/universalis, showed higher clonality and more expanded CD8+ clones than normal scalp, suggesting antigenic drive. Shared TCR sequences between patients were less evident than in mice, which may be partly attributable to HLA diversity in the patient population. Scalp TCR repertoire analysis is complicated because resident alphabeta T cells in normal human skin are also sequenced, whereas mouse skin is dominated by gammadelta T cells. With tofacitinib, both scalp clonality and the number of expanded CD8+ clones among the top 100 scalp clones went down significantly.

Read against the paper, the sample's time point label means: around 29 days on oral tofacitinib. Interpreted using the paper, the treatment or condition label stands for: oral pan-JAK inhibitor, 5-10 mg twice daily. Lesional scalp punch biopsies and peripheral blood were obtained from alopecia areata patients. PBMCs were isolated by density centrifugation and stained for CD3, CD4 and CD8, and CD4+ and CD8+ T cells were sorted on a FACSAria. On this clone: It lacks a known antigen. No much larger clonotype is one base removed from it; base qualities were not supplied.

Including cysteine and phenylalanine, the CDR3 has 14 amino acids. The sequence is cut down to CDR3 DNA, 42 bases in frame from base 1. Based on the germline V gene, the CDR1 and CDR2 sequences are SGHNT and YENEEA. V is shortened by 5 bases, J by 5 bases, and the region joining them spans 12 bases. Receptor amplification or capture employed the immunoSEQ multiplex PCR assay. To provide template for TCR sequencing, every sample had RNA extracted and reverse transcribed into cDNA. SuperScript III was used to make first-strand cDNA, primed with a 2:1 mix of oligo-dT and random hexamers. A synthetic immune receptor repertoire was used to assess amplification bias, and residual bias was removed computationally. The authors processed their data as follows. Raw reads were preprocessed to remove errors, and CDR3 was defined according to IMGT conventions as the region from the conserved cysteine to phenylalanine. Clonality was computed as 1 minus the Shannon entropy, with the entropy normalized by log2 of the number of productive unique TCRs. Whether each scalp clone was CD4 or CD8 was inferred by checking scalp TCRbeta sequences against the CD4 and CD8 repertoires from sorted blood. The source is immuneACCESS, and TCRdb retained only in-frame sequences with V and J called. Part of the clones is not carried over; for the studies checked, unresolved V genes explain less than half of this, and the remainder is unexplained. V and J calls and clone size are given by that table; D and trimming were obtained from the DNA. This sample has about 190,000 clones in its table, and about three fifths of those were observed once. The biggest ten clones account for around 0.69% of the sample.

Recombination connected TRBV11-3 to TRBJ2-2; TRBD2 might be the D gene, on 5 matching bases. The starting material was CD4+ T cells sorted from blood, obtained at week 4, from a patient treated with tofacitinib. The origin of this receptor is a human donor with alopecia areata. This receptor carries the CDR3 CASSEEVGTGELFF. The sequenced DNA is TGTGCCAGCAGCGAGGAGGTGGGAACCGGGGAGCTGTTTTTT.